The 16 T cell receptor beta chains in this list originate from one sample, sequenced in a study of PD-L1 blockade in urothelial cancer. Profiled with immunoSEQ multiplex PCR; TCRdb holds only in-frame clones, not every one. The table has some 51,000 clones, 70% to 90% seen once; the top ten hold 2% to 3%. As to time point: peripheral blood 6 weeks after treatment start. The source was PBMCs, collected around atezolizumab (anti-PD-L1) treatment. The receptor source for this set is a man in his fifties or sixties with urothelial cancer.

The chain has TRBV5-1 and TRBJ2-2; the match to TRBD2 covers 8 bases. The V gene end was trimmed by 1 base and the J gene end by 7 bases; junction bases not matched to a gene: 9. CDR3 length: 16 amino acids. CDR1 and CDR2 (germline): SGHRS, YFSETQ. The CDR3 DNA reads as TGCGCCAGCAGCTTGCACCCCGGGACTAGTGACGGGGAGCTGTTTTTT. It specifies CASSLHPGTSDGELFF. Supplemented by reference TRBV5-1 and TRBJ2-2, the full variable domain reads KAGVTQTPRYLIKTRGQQVTLSCSPISGHRSVSWYQQTPGQGLQFLFEYFSETQRNKGNFPGRFSGRQFSNSRSEMNVSTLELGDSALYLCASSLHPGTSDGELFFGEGSRLTVL.

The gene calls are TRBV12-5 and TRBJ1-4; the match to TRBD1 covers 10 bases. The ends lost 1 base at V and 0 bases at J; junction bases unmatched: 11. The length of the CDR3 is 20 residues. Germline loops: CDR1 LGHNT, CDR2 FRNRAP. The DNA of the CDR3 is TGTGCTAGTGGTTTGGGCCGGGACAGGGGACTAGGTGCAACTAATGAAAAACTGTTTTTT. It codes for CASGLGRDRGLGATNEKLFF.

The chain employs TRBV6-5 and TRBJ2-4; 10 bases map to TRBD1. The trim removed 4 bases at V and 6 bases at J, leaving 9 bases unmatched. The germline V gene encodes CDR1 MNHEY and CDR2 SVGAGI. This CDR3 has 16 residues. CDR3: CASSSAGQGIGNIQYF. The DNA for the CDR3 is TGTGCCAGCAGTTCTGCGGGACAGGGGATTGGAAACATTCAGTACTTC.

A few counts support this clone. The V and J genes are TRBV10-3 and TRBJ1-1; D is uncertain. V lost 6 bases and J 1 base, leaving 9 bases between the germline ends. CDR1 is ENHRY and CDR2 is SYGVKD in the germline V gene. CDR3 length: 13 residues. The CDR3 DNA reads TGTGCCATCAGGACACCATCGAACACTGAAGCTTTCTTT. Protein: CAIRTPSNTEAFF.

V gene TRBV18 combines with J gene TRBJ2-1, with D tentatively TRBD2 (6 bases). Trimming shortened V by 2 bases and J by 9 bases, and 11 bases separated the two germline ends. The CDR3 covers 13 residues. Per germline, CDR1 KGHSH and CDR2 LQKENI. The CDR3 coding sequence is TGTGCCAGCTCACCAGGGCTGGGGGGTGAGCAGTTCTTC. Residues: CASSPGLGGEQFF.

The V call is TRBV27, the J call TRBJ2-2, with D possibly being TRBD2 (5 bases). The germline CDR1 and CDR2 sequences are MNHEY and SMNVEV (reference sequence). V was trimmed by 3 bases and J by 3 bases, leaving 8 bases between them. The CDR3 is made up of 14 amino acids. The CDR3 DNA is TGTGCCAGCAGTTTTGCGGGTCACACCGGGGAGCTGTTTTTT. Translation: CASSFAGHTGELFF.

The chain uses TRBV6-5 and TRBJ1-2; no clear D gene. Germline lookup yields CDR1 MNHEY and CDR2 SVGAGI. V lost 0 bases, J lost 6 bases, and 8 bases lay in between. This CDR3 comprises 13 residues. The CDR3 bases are TGTGCCAGCAGTTACTCGGGCGCCGATGGCTACACCTTC. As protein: CASSYSGADGYTF.

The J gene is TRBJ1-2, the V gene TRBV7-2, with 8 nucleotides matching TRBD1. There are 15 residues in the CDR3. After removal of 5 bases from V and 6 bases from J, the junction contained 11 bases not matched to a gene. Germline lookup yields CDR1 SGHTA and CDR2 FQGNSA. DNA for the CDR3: TGTGCCAGCAGCCCGAGGACAGGGAGGGGAGATGGCTACACCTTC. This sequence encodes CASSPRTGRGDGYTF.

CDR3 sequence: CASSYDRISSPLHF. The CDR3 nucleotides are TGTGCCAGCAGCTACGACAGGATTAGTTCACCCCTCCACTTT. The V call is TRBV7-6, the J call TRBJ1-6; the D gene is possibly TRBD1 (6 bases). CDR1 and CDR2 from the germline V gene are SGHVS and FNYEAQ. Trimming pared 4 bases from V and 9 bases from J, leaving 13 bases between. The CDR3 has 14 amino acids.

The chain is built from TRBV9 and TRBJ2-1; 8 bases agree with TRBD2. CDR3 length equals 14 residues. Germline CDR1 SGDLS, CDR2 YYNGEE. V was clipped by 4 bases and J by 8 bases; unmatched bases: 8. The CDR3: CASSRGGDSHEQFF. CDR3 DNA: TGTGCCAGCAGCCGGGGGGGTGATTCCCATGAGCAGTTCTTC. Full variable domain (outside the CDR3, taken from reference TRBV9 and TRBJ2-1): DSGVTQTPKHLITATGQRVTLRCSPRSGDLSVYWYQQSLDQGLQFLIQYYNGEERAKGNILERFSAQQFPDLHSELNLSSLELGDSALYFCASSRGGDSHEQFFGPGTRLTVL.

The CDR3 here is CASSLSPSTDTQYF. The CDR3 DNA follows: TGTGCCAGCAGTTTAAGCCCGAGCACAGATACGCAGTATTTT. The chain combines TRBV28 with TRBJ2-3; D not resolved. Trimming pared 2 bases from V and 0 bases from J, leaving 6 bases between. Germline V gene sequence: CDR1 MDHEN, CDR2 SYDVKM. CDR3 length equals 14 residues.

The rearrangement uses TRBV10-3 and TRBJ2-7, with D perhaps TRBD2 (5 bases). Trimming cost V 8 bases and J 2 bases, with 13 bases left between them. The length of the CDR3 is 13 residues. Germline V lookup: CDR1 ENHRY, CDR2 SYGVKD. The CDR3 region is CAIGGGLTYEQYF. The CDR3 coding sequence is TGTGCCATCGGAGGCGGACTGACCTACGAGCAGTACTTC.

Written as DNA, the CDR3 is TGTGCCAGCAGTCGCGGGACAGGAGGGGTCAGAAACATTCAGTACTTC. Protein: CASSRGTGGVRNIQYF. The chain combines TRBV28 with TRBJ2-4, with 8 bases fitting TRBD1. J lost 6 bases, V lost 5 bases, and 12 bases had no gene match. Germline-derived CDR1 and CDR2 are MDHEN and SYDVKM. The length of the CDR3 is 16 residues.

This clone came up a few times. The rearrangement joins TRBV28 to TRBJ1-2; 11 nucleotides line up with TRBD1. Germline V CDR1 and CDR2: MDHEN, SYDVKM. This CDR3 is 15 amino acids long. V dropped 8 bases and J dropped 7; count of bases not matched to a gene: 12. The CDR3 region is CASGGAGQGAAGYTF. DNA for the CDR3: TGTGCCAGCGGGGGGGCCGGACAGGGGGCTGCTGGCTACACCTTC.

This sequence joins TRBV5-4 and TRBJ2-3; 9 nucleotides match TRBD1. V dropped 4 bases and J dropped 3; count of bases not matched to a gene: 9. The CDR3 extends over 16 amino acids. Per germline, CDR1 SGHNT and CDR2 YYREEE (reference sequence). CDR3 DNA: TGTGCCAGCAGCCGCTCTACAGGGGGCGCGACAGATACGCAGTATTTT. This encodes CASSRSTGGATDTQYF.

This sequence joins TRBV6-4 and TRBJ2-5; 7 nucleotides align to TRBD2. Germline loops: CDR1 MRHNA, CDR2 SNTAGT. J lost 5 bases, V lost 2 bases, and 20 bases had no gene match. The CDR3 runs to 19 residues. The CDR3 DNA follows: TGTGCCAGCAGTGACCTCAAAGTTACCGGGACTAAGAGGGGTGAGACCCAGTACTTC. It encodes CASSDLKVTGTKRGETQYF.